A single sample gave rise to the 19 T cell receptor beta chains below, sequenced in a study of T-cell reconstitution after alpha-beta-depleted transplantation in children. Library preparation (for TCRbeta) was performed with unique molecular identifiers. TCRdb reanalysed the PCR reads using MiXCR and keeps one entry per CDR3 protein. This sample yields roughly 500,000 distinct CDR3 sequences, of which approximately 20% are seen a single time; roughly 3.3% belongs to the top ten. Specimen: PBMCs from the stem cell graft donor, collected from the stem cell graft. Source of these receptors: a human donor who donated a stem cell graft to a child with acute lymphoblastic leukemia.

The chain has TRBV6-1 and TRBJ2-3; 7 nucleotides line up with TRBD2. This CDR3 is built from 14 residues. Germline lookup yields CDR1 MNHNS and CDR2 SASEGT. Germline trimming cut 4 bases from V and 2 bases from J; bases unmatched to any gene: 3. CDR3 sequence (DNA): TGTGCCAGCAGTGCCCGGGACTACACAGATACGCAGTATTTT. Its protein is CASSARDYTDTQYF.

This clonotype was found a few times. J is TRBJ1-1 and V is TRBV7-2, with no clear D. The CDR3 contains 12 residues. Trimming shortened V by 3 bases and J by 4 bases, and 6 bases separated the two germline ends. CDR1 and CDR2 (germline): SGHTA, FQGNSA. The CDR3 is CASSFISTEAFF. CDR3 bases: TGTGCCAGCAGCTTTATTAGCACTGAAGCTTTCTTT.

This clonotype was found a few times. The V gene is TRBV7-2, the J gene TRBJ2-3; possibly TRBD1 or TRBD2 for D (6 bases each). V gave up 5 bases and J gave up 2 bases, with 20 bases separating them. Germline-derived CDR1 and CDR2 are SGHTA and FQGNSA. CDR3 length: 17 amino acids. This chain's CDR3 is CASSQGQRRGFTDTQYF. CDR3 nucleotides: TGTGCCAGCAGCCAGGGGCAGCGGCGGGGCTTCACAGATACGCAGTATTTT.

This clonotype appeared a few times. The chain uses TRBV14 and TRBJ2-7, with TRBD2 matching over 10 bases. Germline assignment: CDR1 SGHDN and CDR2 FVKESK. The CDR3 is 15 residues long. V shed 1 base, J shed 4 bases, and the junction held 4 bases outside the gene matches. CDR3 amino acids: CASSQGGAGGYEQYF. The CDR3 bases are TGTGCCAGCAGCCAAGGAGGAGCGGGAGGGTACGAGCAGTACTTC.

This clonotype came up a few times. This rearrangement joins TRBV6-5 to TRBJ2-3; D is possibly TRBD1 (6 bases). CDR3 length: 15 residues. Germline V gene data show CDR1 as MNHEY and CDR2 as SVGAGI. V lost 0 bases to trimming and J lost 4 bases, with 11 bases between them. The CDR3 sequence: CASSYSRGGADTQYF. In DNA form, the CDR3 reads TGTGCCAGCAGTTACTCCAGGGGTGGAGCAGATACGCAGTATTTT.

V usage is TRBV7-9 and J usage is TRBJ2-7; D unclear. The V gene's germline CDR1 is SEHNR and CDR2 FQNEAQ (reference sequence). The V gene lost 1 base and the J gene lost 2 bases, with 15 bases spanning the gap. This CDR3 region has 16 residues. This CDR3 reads CASSLGLREIAYEQYF. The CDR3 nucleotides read TGTGCCAGCAGCTTAGGTCTAAGGGAAATCGCCTACGAGCAGTACTTC.

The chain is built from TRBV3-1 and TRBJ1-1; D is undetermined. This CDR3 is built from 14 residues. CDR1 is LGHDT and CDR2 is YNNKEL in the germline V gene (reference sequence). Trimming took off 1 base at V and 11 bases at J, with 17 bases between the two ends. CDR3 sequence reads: CASSQVPESAAAFF. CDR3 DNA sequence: TGTGCCAGCAGCCAAGTTCCGGAGTCTGCCGCGGCTTTCTTT.

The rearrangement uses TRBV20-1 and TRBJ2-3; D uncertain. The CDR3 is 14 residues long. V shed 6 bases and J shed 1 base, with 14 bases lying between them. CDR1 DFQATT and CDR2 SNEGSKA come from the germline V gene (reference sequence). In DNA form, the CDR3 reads TGCAGTGCGAGTAGGCAGGTCGGCACAGATACGCAGTATTTT. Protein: CSASRQVGTDTQYF.

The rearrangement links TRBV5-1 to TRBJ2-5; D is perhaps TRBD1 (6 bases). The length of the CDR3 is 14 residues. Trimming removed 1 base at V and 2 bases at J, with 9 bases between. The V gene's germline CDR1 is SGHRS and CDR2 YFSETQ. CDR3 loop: CASSLQGQQETQYF. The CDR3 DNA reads TGCGCCAGCAGCTTGCAAGGACAGCAAGAGACCCAGTACTTC.

CDR3 bases: TGCGCCAGCAGCCCCCAGGGTCCCCCTATCTACGAGCAGTACTTC. Translated: CASSPQGPPIYEQYF. The chain has TRBV5-1 and TRBJ2-7; possibly TRBD1 for D (5 bases). The CDR3 has 15 amino acids. The V gene's germline CDR1 is SGHRS and CDR2 YFSETQ. V was clipped by 4 bases and J by 3 bases, with 17 bases between them. The full variable domain, its missing parts supplied by reference TRBV5-1 and TRBJ2-7, is KAGVTQTPRYLIKTRGQQVTLSCSPISGHRSVSWYQQTPGQGLQFLFEYFSETQRNKGNFPGRFSGRQFSNSRSEMNVSTLELGDSALYLCASSPQGPPIYEQYFGPGTRLTVT.

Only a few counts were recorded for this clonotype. The CDR3 region has the DNA TGCAGCGTTGAGAACTACAATGAGCAGTTCTTC. Amino acid sequence: CSVENYNEQFF. V and J are TRBV29-1 and TRBJ2-1; unclear D gene. Germline CDR1 reads SQVTM; CDR2 reads ANQGSEA. Trimming stripped 3 bases from V and 3 bases from J, with 3 bases between. The CDR3 contains 11 residues.

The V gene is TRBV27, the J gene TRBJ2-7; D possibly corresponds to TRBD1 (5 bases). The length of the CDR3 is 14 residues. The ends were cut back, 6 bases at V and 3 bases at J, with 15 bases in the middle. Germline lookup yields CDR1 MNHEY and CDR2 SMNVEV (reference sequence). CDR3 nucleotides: TGTGCCAGCAGCTCAGGGTCATGGCGCTACGAGCAGTACTTC. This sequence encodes CASSSGSWRYEQYF.

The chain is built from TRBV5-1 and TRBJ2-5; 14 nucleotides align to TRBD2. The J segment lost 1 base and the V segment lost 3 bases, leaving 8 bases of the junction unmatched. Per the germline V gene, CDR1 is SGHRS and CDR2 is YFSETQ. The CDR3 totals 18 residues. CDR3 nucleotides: TGCGCCAGCAGCTCACCTGGGACTAGCGGGAGAGTCCAAGAGACCCAGTACTTC. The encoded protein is CASSSPGTSGRVQETQYF. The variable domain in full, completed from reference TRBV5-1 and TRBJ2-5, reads KAGVTQTPRYLIKTRGQQVTLSCSPISGHRSVSWYQQTPGQGLQFLFEYFSETQRNKGNFPGRFSGRQFSNSRSEMNVSTLELGDSALYLCASSSPGTSGRVQETQYFGPGTRLLVL.

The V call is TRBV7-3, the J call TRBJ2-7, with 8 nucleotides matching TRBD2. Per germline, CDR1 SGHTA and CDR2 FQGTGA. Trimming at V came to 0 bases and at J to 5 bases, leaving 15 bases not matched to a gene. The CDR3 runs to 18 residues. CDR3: CASSLTGINTGGPDEQYF. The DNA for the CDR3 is TGTGCCAGCAGCTTAACGGGCATTAATACGGGAGGGCCCGACGAGCAGTACTTC.

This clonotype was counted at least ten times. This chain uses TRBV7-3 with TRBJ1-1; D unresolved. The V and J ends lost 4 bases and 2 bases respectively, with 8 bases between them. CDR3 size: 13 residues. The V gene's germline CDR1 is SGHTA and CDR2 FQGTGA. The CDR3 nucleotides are TGTGCCAGCAGCTCCCTCTCAAACACTGAAGCTTTCTTT. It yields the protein CASSSLSNTEAFF.

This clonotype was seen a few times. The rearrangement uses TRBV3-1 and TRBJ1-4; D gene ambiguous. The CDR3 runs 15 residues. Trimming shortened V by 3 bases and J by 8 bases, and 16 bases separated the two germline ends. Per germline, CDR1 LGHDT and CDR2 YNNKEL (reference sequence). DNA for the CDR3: TGTGCCAGCAGCCAGGTCGGAAGGAGTGGGGAAAAACTGTTTTTT. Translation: CASSQVGRSGEKLFF.

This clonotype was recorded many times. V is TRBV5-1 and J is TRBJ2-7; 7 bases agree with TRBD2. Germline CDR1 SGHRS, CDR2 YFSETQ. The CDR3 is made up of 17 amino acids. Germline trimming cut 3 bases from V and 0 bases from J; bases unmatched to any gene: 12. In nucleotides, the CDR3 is TGCGCCAGCAGCTGGGGAGTGATGGCGGGAGCCTCCTACGAGCAGTACTTC. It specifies CASSWGVMAGASYEQYF. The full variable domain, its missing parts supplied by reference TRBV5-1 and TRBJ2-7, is KAGVTQTPRYLIKTRGQQVTLSCSPISGHRSVSWYQQTPGQGLQFLFEYFSETQRNKGNFPGRFSGRQFSNSRSEMNVSTLELGDSALYLCASSWGVMAGASYEQYFGPGTRLTVT.

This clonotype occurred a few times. The CDR3, as DNA: TGTGCCAGCAGTGAAGTTGGCTATCGCGAGCAGTACTTC. Its protein product is CASSEVGYREQYF. J is TRBJ2-7 and V is TRBV6-1; no clear D gene. Looked up from germline, CDR1 is MNHNS and CDR2 is SASEGT. V dropped 1 base and J dropped 6 bases, with 10 bases sitting between them. This CDR3 has 13 residues.

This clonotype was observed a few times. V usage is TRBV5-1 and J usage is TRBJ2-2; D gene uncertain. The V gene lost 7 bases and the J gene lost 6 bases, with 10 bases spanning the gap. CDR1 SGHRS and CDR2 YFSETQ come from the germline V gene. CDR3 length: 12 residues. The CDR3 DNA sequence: TGCGCCAGCCGACCTCTTTCCGGGGAGCTGTTTTTT. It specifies CASRPLSGELFF.